This T cell receptor (beta chain) emerged from a study of regulatory T cells in long-lasting Graves disease. With iRepertoire HTBI primers and Arm-PCR of CDR3 regions, TCR beta libraries were built. MiXCR, run by TCRdb on the multiplex PCR reads, gives a single entry per CDR3 protein. The sample has some 600,000 distinct CDR3 sequences, around 16% seen once; the top ten hold approximately 12%. The CDR3 spans 15 residues. V was clipped by 5 bases and J by 2 bases, with 14 bases between them. Germline V CDR1 and CDR2: SEHNR, FQNEAQ (reference sequence). Time point given: newly diagnosed GD, antithyroid drugs for less than 3 months. From RNA extracted from PBMCs, the TCR library was made. These same records also appear under a second study, on T cells in Graves' hyperthyroidism and ophthalmopathy. That investigation notes: First-round RT-PCR with HTBI primers amplified the TCR CDR3 region.

The receptor's source is a man younger than 35 with Graves disease. The sample consisted of peripheral blood mononuclear cells (PBMCs), taken at new diagnosis, from a patient treated with antithyroid drugs. The chain joins TRBV7-9 to TRBJ2-3; no clear D gene. The DNA of the CDR3 is TGTGCCAGCAGCCAATCCTCTGGGGTCACAGATACGCAGTATTTT. This codes for CASSQSSGVTDTQYF.